These T cell receptor beta chains were read from a single sample in a study of T cell repertoires in cytomegalovirus infection. TCRdb itself ran the reads through MiXCR, one entry per CDR3 protein. The data hold some 500,000 distinct CDR3 sequences, with around a third observed a single time. Their antigens are not known. This specimen was cultured PBMCs, taken from culture after CMV antigen stimulation. These receptors were obtained from a human donor in good health (CMV status not recorded). Some clones in this sample may be carry-over from other donors' samples. CDR3s include the opening cysteine and the closing phenylalanine or tryptophan. The D gene is left open where the match is weak. Not all rows give a size; the values are once, few, many and, for expanded clones, a class.

TRBV7-2,TRBJ2-5,15,.,.,TGTGCCAGCAGCCGCCTGGTGACCAGAGAAGAGACCCAGTACTTC,CASSRLVTREETQYF
TRBV19,TRBJ2-5,16,TRBD2,few,TGTGCCAGTAGTCGATCCGGGACTAACGACCAAGAGACCCAGTACTTC,CASSRSGTNDQETQYF
TRBV6-2/TRBV6-3,TRBJ1-1,11,.,.,TGTGCCAGCAGTGATACAGGGTTGGCTTTCTTT,CASSDTGLAFF
TRBV7-2,TRBJ2-3,15,.,few,TGTGCCAGCAGCTTAGATCCAGCAGGCACAGATACGCAGTATTTT,CASSLDPAGTDTQYF
TRBV28,TRBJ2-7,14,TRBD1,few,TGTGCCAGCAGCTCCGGGACAGGGACCCGGGGGCAGTACTTC,CASSSGTGTRGQYF
TRBV5-1,TRBJ2-3,14,TRBD2,.,TGCGCCAGCAGCCCGGGAGGAACCACAGATACGCAGTATTTT,CASSPGGTTDTQYF
TRBV4-2,TRBJ2-2,13,.,few,TGTGCCAGCAGCCAAGGAAGCTGGGGGGAGCTGTTTTTT,CASSQGSWGELFF
TRBV7-2,TRBJ1-2,15,TRBD1,.,TGTGCCAGCAGCCGGGACAGGGTCGGTGGCGGGGGCTACACCTTC,CASSRDRVGGGGYTF
TRBV7-4,TRBJ1-6,13,.,few,TGTGCCAGCAGCCAACAGTCACAGGGTGCCCTCCACTTT,CASSQQSQGALHF
TRBV4-1,TRBJ1-2,15,.,.,TGCGCCAGCAGCCAAGGGCCAGGGATAGGCTATGGCTACACCTTC,CASSQGPGIGYGYTF
TRBV7-9,TRBJ1-4,15,TRBD1,.,TGTGCCAGCAGCCTTCGGACAGGGAATCTTGAAAAACTGTTTTTT,CASSLRTGNLEKLFF
TRBV7-2,TRBJ2-3,15,.,.,TGTGCCAGCAGCTTATCCTTGGATCTACCCGGCTCGCAGTATTTT,CASSLSLDLPGSQYF
TRBV12-3/TRBV12-4,TRBJ1-6,15,.,.,TGTGCCAGCAGTCCGAGTGGGGCTTCTAATTCACCCCTCCACTTT,CASSPSGASNSPLHF
TRBV7-2,TRBJ2-1,16,TRBD2,many,TGTGCCAGCAGCCCCGTACTAGCGGGAGGAGGCAATGAGCAGTTCTTC,CASSPVLAGGGNEQFF
TRBV7-3,TRBJ2-3,12,.,few,TGTGCCAGCAGCCCGGTCAGAGATACGCAGTATTTT,CASSPVRDTQYF
TRBV12-3/TRBV12-4,TRBJ1-1,12,TRBD1,.,TGTGCCAGCAGTTCGACAGGGCTTGAAGCTTTCTTT,CASSSTGLEAFF
TRBV6-1,TRBJ2-1,15,TRBD2,few,TGTGCCAGCAGCCTAGCGGGGAACCCCTTAAATGAGCAGTTCTTC,CASSLAGNPLNEQFF
TRBV28,TRBJ2-2,14,.,.,TGTGCCAGCAGAGCCCCTCTCAACCTCGGGGAGCTGTTTTTT,CASRAPLNLGELFF
TRBV5-1,TRBJ1-4,15,.,.,TGCGCCAGCTCGACAGCCTCTGCAACTAATGAAAAACTGTTTTTT,CASSTASATNEKLFF
TRBV7-9,TRBJ2-3,15,TRBD2,.,TGTGCCAGCAGCTCCCAGAGCGGGGCCACAGATACGCAGTATTTT,CASSSQSGATDTQYF
TRBV5-6,TRBJ2-3,14,.,.,TGTGCCAGCAGCTTGGAAGGGCGCCCAGATACGCAGTATTTT,CASSLEGRPDTQYF
TRBV28,TRBJ1-1,14,.,.,TGTGCCAGCAGTTTATTACGGTGGGAGGCCGAAGCTTTCTTT,CASSLLRWEAEAFF
TRBV18,TRBJ1-5,12,.,few,TGTGCCAGCTCACCAAGTAATCAGCCCCAGCATTTT,CASSPSNQPQHF
TRBV6-1,TRBJ1-5,16,TRBD1,many,TGTGCCAGCAGAGCCGGGACAGGGCATAGCAATCAGCCCCAGCATTTT,CASRAGTGHSNQPQHF
TRBV4-1,TRBJ2-1,15,TRBD2,.,TGCGCCAGCAGCCCCGCCGGGACTAGTTACAATGAGCAGTTCTTC,CASSPAGTSYNEQFF
TRBV6-2/TRBV6-3,TRBJ2-5,18,TRBD2,few,TGTGCCAGCAGTTACCACATTACTAGCGGGAGGGCCCTGGAGACCCAGTACTTC,CASSYHITSGRALETQYF
TRBV14,TRBJ1-1,14,.,many,TGTGCCAGCAGCTCCCTCCAGGTGGGCACTGAAGCTTTCTTT,CASSSLQVGTEAFF
TRBV7-2,TRBJ2-1,15,TRBD2,many,TGTGCCAGCAGCTTAGCAGCGGGACGTTCGGATGAGCAGTTCTTC,CASSLAAGRSDEQFF
TRBV19,TRBJ1-5,15,.,.,TGTGCCAGTATCTCCGAGGCCCATAGCAATCAGCCCCAGCATTTT,CASISEAHSNQPQHF
TRBV4-3,TRBJ2-1,14,.,.,TGCGCCAGCAGCCAAGCTAGTTTTCTAAATGAGCAGTTCTTC,CASSQASFLNEQFF
TRBV7-8,TRBJ2-5,13,TRBD1,.,TGTGCCAGCTGCCGGGACAGGCAAGAGACCCAGTACTTC,CASCRDRQETQYF
TRBV5-1,TRBJ2-1,15,TRBD2,.,TGCGCCAGCAGCTTGGAAGGTAGCGGGAGCAATGAGCAGTTCTTC,CASSLEGSGSNEQFF
TRBV6-1,TRBJ2-7,14,TRBD1,.,TGTGCCAGCAGTGAATTGGGACAGTACTACGAGCAGTACTTC,CASSELGQYYEQYF
TRBV2,TRBJ1-1,13,.,.,TGTGCCAGCTGCCGGGGGCCGAACACTGAAGCTTTCTTT,CASCRGPNTEAFF
TRBV7-8,TRBJ1-1,15,.,few,TGTGCCAGCAACGCGTTTCGACAGATGAACACTGAAGCTTTCTTT,CASNAFRQMNTEAFF
TRBV7-8,TRBJ2-2,14,.,few,TGTGCCAGCAGCTTAGCCGGGGGAAACGGGGAGCTGTTTTTT,CASSLAGGNGELFF
TRBV19,TRBJ1-5,17,TRBD1,.,TGTGCCAGTAGTACCCGGGACAGGGGGCGCCTCAATCAGCCCCAGCATTTT,CASSTRDRGRLNQPQHF
TRBV2,TRBJ2-1,14,.,.,TGTGCCAGCAGCAAACAAGGACAGAACAATGAGCAGTTCTTC,CASSKQGQNNEQFF
TRBV7-8,TRBJ2-1,14,TRBD1,many,TGTGCCAGCAGATCACGACAGGGTAGGAATGAGCAGTTCTTC,CASRSRQGRNEQFF
TRBV25-1,TRBJ1-2,12,.,.,TGTGCCAGCACCGGGTTGGACTATGGCTACACCTTC,CASTGLDYGYTF